A selection of T cell receptor beta chains follows, all from one sample in a study of cytomegalovirus exposure and HLA in healthy donors. Assay used: immunoSEQ multiplex PCR; TCRdb lists only in-frame clones, some missing. The sample includes about 210,000 clones, about 81% of them seen just once. Sequenced input: PBMCs. These receptor sequences come from a middle-aged man in good health and CMV-seropositive. Both conserved end residues are part of each CDR3. A D gene is named only where the DNA matches it firmly. Clone size is given for some rows only: seen once, a few or many times, or a class if the clone is expanded.

V gene	clone size	J gene	D gene	CDR3 DNA	CDR3 protein
TRBV10-3	.	TRBJ1-1	.	TGTGCCATCAGAGGAGACACTGAAGCTTTCTTT	CAIRGDTEAFF
TRBV20-1	.	TRBJ2-3	.	TGCAGTGCTATAAGCCATACGCAGTATTTT	CSAISHTQYF
TRBV5-1	.	TRBJ2-3	.	TGCGCCAGCAGCTTAAACCCAAGCCACCCTCAAGACACAGATACGCAGTATTTT	CASSLNPSHPQDTDTQYF
TRBV9	.	TRBJ2-1	.	TGTGCCAGCAGCGTCCAAGGAGAAGGAACTGAGCAGTTCTTC	CASSVQGEGTEQFF
TRBV6-1	.	TRBJ2-1	.	TGTGCCAGCAGTTCTGGGGTGGGGCACAATGAGCAGTTCTTC	CASSSGVGHNEQFF
TRBV6-5	.	TRBJ1-2	TRBD1	TGTGCCAGCCTGGGGGACAGCACCTTGGGCTATGGCTACACCTTC	CASLGDSTLGYGYTF
TRBV2	.	TRBJ2-7	.	TGTGCCAGCAGTGGGACAGCTGCCCTATTGGCAAACGAGCAGTACTTC	CASSGTAALLANEQYF
TRBV10-3	.	TRBJ2-1	TRBD2	TGTGCCATCAGACCGGGACTAGCGGGCCCTTATGATGAGCAGTTCTTC	CAIRPGLAGPYDEQFF
TRBV4-2	many	TRBJ1-3	.	TGTGCCAGCAGCCAAGAGTTTAGCTCTGGAAACACCATATATTTT	CASSQEFSSGNTIYF
TRBV6-5	once	TRBJ2-2	.	TGTGCCAGCAGTTACTCGTGGGGAGGCACCGGGGAGCTGTTTTTT	CASSYSWGGTGELFF
TRBV6-5	.	TRBJ2-2	TRBD2	TGTGCCAGCAGTTACAGCGGCGGGAGGGACACCGGGGAGCTGTTTTTT	CASSYSGGRDTGELFF
TRBV7-8	.	TRBJ2-1	.	TGTGCCAGCAGCTTTCAGGGTTCCTACAATGAGCAGTTCTTC	CASSFQGSYNEQFF